This T cell receptor beta chain was identified during a study of beta chain features in type 1 diabetes. The whole isolated RNA underwent reverse transcription, so sequencing captured expressed TCRB transcripts. Produced via immunoSEQ multiplex PCR; TCRdb's table is partial and in-frame only. The sample includes a few hundred thousand clones, approximately 15% of them seen just once. This CDR3 has 15 residues. Germline V gene data show CDR1 as MNHNS and CDR2 as SASEGT. The V end lost 7 bases, the J end lost 0 bases, and 15 bases lay between the germline ends. This clone occurred once. This chain joins TRBV6-1 and TRBJ1-1; D possibly corresponds to TRBD1 (6 bases). Sequencing was performed on naive CD4+ T cells from blood. The clonotype comes from a man aged 30 to 39 in good health. This CDR3 reads CASILRQAMNTEAFF. The DNA of the CDR3 is TGTGCCAGCATCCTTAGACAGGCCATGAACACTGAAGCTTTCTTT.